This TCR beta chain stems from a study of shared clonotypes between healthy human individuals. General observations from the study: Between a handful of donors, naive CD4 clonotypes were shared at a level of approximately 5%. Lower generation probabilities were found for non-shared clonotypes than for those shared by all four donors. The donor pool, a small one, limited the genetic and exposure-history diversity represented.

Naive CD8 cells were CD45RO-negative, positively selected for CCR7, excluding terminally differentiated effector memory CD45RA+ cells. Sequencing used immunoSEQ multiplex PCR; TCRdb keeps in-frame clones, though not all of them. The data hold around 2.1 million clones, with just over 90% observed a single time. On this clone: Its target is unknown.

This clonotype was obtained from a young man in good health. Some clones in this sample may be carry-over from other donors' samples. Sequencing used naive CD8+ T cells from PBMCs.

DNA for the CDR3: TGTGCCAGCAGTCCCGCCACCATCACAGATACGCAGTATTTT. Amino acid sequence: CASSPATITDTQYF. This chain uses TRBV28 with TRBJ2-3; D gene uncertain. The germline CDR1 and CDR2 sequences are MDHEN and SYDVKM. This CDR3 is 14 amino acids long. V lost 5 bases, J lost 2 bases, and 11 bases lay in between.